This entry features one TCR beta chain sequence. What antigen it recognizes has not been identified. Per-base quality was not reported, and no clone a single base away is much larger than it. The record originates from a study of blood T cell repertoires in COVID-19 (dated by TCRdb to about 2020). In the study overall: Samples covering the acute and convalescent phases of COVID-19 were provided by collaborators in the United States, Italy and Spain. The prospective study material was composed of cDNA or gDNA derived from T cells, B-cell-depleted T cells, or PBMCs. Deeply sampled blood TCRbeta repertoires from subjects exposed to, actively infected with, or recovered from COVID-19 were included in the dataset. The repertoires were released in a freely available public database meant as a resource for research on the immune response to SARS-CoV-2. Samples came from the ongoing ImmuneRACE study (first 160 participants) plus 1,254 subjects from 6 global collaborators. A de-identified subject ID, COVID-19 status, age in years and sex were almost always included in the sample metadata. Where available, HLA class I and class II types were obtained from metadata supplied by the sample provider rather than from assay-based typing.

The CDR3 runs 14 amino acids, cysteine and phenylalanine included. The sequence is cut down to CDR3 DNA, 42 bases in frame from base 1. The CDR1 and CDR2 encoded by the germline V gene (reference sequence) are GTSNPN and SVGIG. V and J are truncated by 4 bases and 1 base respectively, leaving an intervening sequence of 12 bases. On the study overall, not on this receptor specifically: The quantity of clinical and demographic metadata differed by source and by participant and was supplied without curation.

One collaborating source in Seattle enrolled patients while the patients were actively infected and followed the patients over time throughout the course of disease. The collaborating institutions used their own protocols to collect whole blood in K2EDTA tubes. For TCRbeta analysis, collaborator samples were shipped as frozen whole blood, as isolated PBMCs, or as DNA extracted from either sample type. TCRbeta CDR3 regions were amplified from genomic DNA by means of the immunoSEQ Assay, a bias-controlled multiplex PCR. Per the source publication's procedure: The number of nucleated cells in each sample was estimated from the amplification of reference gene primers within the assay. To quantify the absolute abundance of each unique TCRbeta CDR3 rearrangement, sequence reads were collapsed and filtered. For each sample, productive Simpson clonality was calculated by taking the square root of Simpson's diversity index across productive rearrangements. Imported from immuneACCESS, the table was reduced by TCRdb to in-frame sequences with V and J called. These copies leave out some clones; in studies compared against another copy, an unresolved V gene accounts for under half, and the cause of the remainder is not known. V and J calls and clone size are those listed in that table; D and trimming were worked out from the DNA. This sample lists 130,000 or so clones; 65% to 85% were detected once. The top ten clones comprise around 9.5% of the sample.

This chain is built from TRBV30 and TRBJ2-3, with a tentative D gene TRBD2 over 6 matching bases. The clonotype was recovered from a man aged 25-40 years with COVID-19, enrolled during active disease. The sample was peripheral blood. The DNA is TGTGCCTGGACGAGGCGGGGTGGCACAGATACGCAGTATTTT. The encoded protein is CAWTRRGGTDTQYF.